This is a list of T cell receptor beta chains from one sample in a study. In TCRdb, the RT-PCR reads were re-called with MiXCR into one record per CDR3 protein. The sample has hundreds of thousands of distinct CDR3 sequences; more than 13% are singletons. Material: memory CD4+ T cells from blood. The receptors originated from a female donor in good health, serving as a healthy control. Each CDR3 is given with its conserved first and last residue.

v_gene,j_gene,CDR3aa
TRBV7-2,TRBJ2-3,CASSAGQSSYNEQYF
TRBV20-1,TRBJ2-1,CSARGQAGGRGNEQFF
TRBV20-1,TRBJ2-1,CSARPGLGNEQFF
TRBV18,TRBJ2-7,CASSPGPSYDEQYF
TRBV5-6,TRBJ2-5,CASSPGLAGGTAQYF
TRBV4-3,TRBJ2-7,CASSQEAGAPYEQYF
TRBV3-1,TRBJ2-3,CASSLATRDTQYF
TRBV6-5,TRBJ2-1,CASSPGLEQFF
TRBV6-2/TRBV6-3,TRBJ2-3,CASTNSATDTQYF
TRBV7-9,TRBJ1-2,CASSTAVAGGSYGYTF
TRBV30,TRBJ2-7,CAWTGYHPEQYF
TRBV7-2,TRBJ1-5,CASSFLQTNQPQHF
TRBV4-2,TRBJ1-4,CASSHNEKLFF
TRBV7-2,TRBJ2-1,CASSGGGEQFF
TRBV29-1,TRBJ1-2,CSVKGDGYTF
TRBV10-3,TRBJ2-1,CAIIKLATSYNEQFF
TRBV12-3/TRBV12-4,TRBJ2-5,CASSLVGQLQETQYF
TRBV6-6,TRBJ1-2,CASRPGGDYGYTF